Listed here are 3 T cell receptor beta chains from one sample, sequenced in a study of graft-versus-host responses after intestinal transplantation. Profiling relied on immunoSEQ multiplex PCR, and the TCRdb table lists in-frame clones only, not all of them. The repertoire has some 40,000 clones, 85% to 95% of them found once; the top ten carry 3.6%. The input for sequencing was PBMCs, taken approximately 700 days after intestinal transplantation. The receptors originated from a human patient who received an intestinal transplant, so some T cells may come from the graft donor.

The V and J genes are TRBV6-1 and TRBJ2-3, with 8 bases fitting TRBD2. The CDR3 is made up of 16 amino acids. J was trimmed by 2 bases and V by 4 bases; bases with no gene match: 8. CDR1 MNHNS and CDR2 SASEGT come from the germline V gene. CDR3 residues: CASSGRASGSTDTQYF. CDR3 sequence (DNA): TGTGCCAGCAGTGGTCGGGCTAGCGGGTCCACAGATACGCAGTATTTT.

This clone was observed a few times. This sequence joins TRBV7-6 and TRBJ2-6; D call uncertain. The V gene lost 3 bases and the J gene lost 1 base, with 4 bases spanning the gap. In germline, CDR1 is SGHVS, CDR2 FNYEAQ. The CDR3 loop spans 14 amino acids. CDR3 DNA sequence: TGTGCCAGCAGCTTGGGGTCTGGGGCCAACGTCCTGACTTTC. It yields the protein CASSLGSGANVLTF.

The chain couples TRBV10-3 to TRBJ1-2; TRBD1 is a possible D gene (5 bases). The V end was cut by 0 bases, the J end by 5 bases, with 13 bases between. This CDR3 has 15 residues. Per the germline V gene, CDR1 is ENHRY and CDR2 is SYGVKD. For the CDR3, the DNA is TGTGCCATCAGTGAGTCGTTAGGGAGGGGTTATGGCTACACCTTC. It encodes CAISESLGRGYGYTF.